Sequencing of this T cell receptor beta chain was carried out in a study of identical twins. To note about this clonotype: Its target is unknown. This sequence may be a read error, since a much larger clone differs from it by one base.

The CDR3 loop spans 13 amino acids. The V gene lost 7 bases and the J gene lost 0 bases, with 12 bases spanning the gap. CDR1 is SQVTM and CDR2 is ANQGSEA in the germline V gene. MiXCR, run by TCRdb on the 5' RACE reads, gives a single entry per CDR3 protein. The sample records about 920,000 distinct CDR3 sequences, approximately 13% being singletons. General observations from the study: Researchers caution that invariant MAIT and iNKT cells could partly confound zero-insertion analyses.

These data were also filed under a second study, of yellow fever vaccine responses in identical twins.

The J gene is TRBJ1-1, the V gene TRBV29-1, with D maybe TRBD1 (5 bases). The receptor's source is a woman aged 18-30 years in good health. Material: PBMCs. In DNA, the CDR3 is TGCAGCGGGGGGGGACGGATGAACACTGAAGCTTTCTTT. Protein sequence: CSGGGRMNTEAFF.